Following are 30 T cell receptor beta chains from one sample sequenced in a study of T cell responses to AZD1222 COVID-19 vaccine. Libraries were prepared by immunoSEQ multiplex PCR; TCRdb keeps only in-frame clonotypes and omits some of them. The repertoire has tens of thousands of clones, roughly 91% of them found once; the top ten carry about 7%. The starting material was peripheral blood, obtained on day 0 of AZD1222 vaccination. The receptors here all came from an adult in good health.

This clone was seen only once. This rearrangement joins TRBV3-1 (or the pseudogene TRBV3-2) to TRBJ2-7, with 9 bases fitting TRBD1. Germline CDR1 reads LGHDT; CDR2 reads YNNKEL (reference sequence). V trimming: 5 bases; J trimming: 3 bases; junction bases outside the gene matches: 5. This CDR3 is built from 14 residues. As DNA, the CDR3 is TGTGCCAGCAGCTCCCGGGACAGGGTCTACGAGCAGTACTTC. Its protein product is CASSSRDRVYEQYF.

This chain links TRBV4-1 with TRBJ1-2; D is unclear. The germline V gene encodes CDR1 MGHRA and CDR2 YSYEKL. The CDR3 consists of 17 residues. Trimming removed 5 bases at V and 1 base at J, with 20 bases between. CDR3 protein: CASSTEPARDINYGYTF. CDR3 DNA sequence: TGCGCCAGCAGCACAGAACCGGCCCGGGATATTAACTATGGCTACACCTTC.

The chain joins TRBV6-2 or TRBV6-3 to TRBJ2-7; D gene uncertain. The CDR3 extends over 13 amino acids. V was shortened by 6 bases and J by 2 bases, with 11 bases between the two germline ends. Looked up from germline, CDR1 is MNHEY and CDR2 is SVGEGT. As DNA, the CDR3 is TGTGCCAGCAGCCCGGACGGAACCTACGAGCAGTACTTC. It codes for CASSPDGTYEQYF.

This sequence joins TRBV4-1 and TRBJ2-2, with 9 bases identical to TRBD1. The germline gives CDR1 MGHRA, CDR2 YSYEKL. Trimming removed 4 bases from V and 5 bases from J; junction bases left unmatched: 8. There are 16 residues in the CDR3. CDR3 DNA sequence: TGCGCCAGCAGCCTCCGGACAGGGGTGGGGACCGGGGAGCTGTTTTTT. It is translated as CASSLRTGVGTGELFF.

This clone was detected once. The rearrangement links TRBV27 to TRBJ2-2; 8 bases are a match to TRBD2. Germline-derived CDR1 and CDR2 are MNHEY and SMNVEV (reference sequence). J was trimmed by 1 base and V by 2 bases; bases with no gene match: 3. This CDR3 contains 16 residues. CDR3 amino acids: CASSLHAGGNTGELFF. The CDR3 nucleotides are TGTGCCAGCAGTTTACATGCGGGGGGGAACACCGGGGAGCTGTTTTTT.

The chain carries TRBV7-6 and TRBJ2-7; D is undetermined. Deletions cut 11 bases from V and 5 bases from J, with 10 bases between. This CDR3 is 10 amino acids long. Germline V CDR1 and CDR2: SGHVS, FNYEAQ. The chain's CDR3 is CASRTHEQYF. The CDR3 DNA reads TGTGCCTCCCGGACCCACGAGCAGTACTTC. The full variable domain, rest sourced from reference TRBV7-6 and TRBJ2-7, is GAGVSQSPRYKVTKRGQDVALRCDPISGHVSLYWYRQALGQGPEFLTYFNYEAQQDKSGLPNDRFSAERPEGSISTLTIQRTEQRDSAMYRCASRTHEQYFGPGTRLTVT.

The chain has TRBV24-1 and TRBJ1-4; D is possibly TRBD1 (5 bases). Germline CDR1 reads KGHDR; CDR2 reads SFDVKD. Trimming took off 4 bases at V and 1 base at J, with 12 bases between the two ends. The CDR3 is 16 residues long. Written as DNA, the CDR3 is TGTGCCACCAGTGAAGCCTCCGGGGGAACTAATGAAAAACTGTTTTTT. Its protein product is CATSEASGGTNEKLFF.

The CDR3 nucleotides read TGCAGCGTTGTACGAGGTATGAGTCCTGAAGCTTTCTTT. Its protein product is CSVVRGMSPEAFF. The V gene is TRBV29-1, the J gene TRBJ1-1; D gene uncertain. The CDR3 has 13 amino acids. Germline CDR1 SQVTM, CDR2 ANQGSEA. The germline V and J ends were trimmed by 4 bases and 6 bases, with 15 bases remaining between them. The whole variable domain, remainder taken from reference TRBV29-1 and TRBJ1-1, is SAVISQKPSRDICQRGTSLTIQCQVDSQVTMMFWYRQQPGQSLTLIATANQGSEATYESGFVIDKFPISRPNLTFSTLTVSNMSPEDSSIYLCSVVRGMSPEAFFGQGTRLTVV.

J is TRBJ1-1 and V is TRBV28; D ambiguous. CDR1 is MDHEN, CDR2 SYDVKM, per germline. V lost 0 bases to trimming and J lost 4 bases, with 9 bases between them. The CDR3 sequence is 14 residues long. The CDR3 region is CASSLWGQSTEAFF. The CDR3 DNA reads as TGTGCCAGCAGTTTATGGGGTCAGAGCACTGAAGCTTTCTTT.

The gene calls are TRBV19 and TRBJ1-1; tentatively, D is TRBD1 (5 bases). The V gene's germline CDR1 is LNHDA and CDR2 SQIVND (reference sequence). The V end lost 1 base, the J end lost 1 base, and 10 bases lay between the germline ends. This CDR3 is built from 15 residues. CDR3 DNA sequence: TGTGCCAGTAGTATAGTCCTGACAGCGAACACTGAAGCTTTCTTT. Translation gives CASSIVLTANTEAFF.

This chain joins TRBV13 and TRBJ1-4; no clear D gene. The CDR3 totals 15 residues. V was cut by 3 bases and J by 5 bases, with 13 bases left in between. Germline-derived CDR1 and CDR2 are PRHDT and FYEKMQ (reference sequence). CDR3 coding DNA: TGTGCCAGCAGCTTCTCCAAGGGTTTCAATGAAAAACTGTTTTTT. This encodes CASSFSKGFNEKLFF.

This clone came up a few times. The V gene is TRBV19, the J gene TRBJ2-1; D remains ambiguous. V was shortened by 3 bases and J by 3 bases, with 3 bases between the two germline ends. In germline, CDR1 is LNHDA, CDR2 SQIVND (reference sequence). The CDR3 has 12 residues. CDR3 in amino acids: CASSINYNEQFF. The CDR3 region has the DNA TGTGCCAGTAGTATTAACTACAATGAGCAGTTCTTC. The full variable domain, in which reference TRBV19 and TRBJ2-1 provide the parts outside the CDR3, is DGGITQSPKYLFRKEGQNVTLSCEQNLNHDAMYWYRQDPGQGLRLIYYSQIVNDFQKGDIAEGYSVSREKKESFPLTVTSAQKNPTAFYLCASSINYNEQFFGPGTRLTVL.

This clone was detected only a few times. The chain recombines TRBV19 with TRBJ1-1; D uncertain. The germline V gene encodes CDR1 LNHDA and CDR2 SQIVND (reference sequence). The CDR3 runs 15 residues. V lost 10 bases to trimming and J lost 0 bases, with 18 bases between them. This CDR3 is CATYTPGSMNTEAFF. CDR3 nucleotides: TGTGCCACCTACACGCCAGGATCCATGAACACTGAAGCTTTCTTT.

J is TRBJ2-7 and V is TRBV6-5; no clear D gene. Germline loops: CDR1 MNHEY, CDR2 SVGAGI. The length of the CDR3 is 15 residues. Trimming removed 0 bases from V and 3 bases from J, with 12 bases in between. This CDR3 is CASSYSKKLSYEQYF. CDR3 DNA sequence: TGTGCCAGCAGTTACTCGAAAAAACTCAGCTACGAGCAGTACTTC.

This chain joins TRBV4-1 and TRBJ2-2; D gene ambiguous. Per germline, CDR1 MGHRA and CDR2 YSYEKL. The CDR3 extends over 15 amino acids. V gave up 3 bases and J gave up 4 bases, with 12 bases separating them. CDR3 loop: CASSHTKGVTGELFF. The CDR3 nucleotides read TGCGCCAGCAGCCATACCAAGGGCGTCACCGGGGAGCTGTTTTTT.

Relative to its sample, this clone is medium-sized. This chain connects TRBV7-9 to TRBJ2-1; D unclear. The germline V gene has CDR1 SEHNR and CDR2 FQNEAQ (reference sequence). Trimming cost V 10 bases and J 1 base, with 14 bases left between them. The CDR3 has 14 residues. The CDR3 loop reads CATRLYPSYNEQFF. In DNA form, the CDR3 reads TGTGCCACGCGCCTGTACCCGTCCTACAATGAGCAGTTCTTC.

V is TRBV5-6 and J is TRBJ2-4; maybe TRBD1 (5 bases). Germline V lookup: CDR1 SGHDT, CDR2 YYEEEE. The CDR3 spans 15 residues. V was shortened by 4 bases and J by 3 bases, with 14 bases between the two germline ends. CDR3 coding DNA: TGTGCCAGCAGCGCTGTGACCAGGGACAAAAACATTCAGTACTTC. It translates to CASSAVTRDKNIQYF.

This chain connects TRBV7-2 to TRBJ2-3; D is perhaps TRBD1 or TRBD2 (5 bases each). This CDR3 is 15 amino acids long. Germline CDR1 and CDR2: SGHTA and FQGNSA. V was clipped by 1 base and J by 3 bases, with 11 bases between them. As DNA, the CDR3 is TGTGCCAGCAGCTTAGAGGGACCGCGGACAGATACGCAGTATTTT. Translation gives CASSLEGPRTDTQYF. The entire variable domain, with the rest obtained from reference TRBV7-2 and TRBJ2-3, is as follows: GAGVSQSPSNKVTEKGKDVELRCDPISGHTALYWYRQSLGQGLEFLIYFQGNSAPDKSGLPSDRFSAERTGGSVSTLTIQRTQQEDSAVYLCASSLEGPRTDTQYFGPGTRLTVL.

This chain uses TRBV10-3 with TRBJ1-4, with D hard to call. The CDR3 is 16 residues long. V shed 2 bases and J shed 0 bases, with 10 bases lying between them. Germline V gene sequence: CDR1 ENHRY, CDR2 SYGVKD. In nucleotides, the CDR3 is TGTGCCATCAGTGAGGGTAGGGCGGCAACTAATGAAAAACTGTTTTTT. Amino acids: CAISEGRAATNEKLFF.

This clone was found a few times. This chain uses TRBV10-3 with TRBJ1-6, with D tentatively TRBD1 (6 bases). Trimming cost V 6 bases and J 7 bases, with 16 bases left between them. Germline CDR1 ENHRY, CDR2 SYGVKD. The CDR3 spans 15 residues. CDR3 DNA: TGTGCCATCAGGGGGGCGGGGTTGCAGAATTCACCCCTCCACTTT. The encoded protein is CAIRGAGLQNSPLHF.

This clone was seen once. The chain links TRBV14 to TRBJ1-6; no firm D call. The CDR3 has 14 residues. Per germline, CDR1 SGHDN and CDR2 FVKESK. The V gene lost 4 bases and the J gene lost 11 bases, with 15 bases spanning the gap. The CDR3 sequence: CASSLQAGGPPLHF. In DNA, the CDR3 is TGTGCCAGCAGCCTGCAGGCGGGAGGCCCACCCCTCCACTTT.

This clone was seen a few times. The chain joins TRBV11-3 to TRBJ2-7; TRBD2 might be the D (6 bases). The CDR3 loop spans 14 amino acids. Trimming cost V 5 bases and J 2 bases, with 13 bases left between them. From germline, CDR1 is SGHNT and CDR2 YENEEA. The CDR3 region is CASSQGGIAYEQYF. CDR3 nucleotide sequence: TGTGCCAGCAGCCAAGGCGGGATCGCCTACGAGCAGTACTTC.

The CDR3 region is CATSDRTTYEQYF. DNA of the CDR3: TGTGCCACCAGCGACCGGACAACCTACGAGCAGTACTTC. J is TRBJ2-7 and V is TRBV15, with D possibly being TRBD1 (5 bases). The germline gives CDR1 LNHNV, CDR2 YYDKDF (reference sequence). This CDR3 region has 13 residues. V lost 5 bases to trimming and J lost 2 bases, with 10 bases between them.

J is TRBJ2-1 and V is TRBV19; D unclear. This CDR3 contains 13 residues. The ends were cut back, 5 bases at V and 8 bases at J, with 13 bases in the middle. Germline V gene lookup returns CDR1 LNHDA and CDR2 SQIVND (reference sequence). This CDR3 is CASSQVSVDEQFF. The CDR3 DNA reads TGTGCCAGTAGTCAAGTTTCCGTCGATGAGCAGTTCTTC.

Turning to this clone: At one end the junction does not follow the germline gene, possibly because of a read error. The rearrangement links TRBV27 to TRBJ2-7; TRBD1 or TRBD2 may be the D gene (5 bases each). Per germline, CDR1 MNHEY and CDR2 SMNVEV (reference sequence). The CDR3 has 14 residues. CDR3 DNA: TGTGCCAGCAGTATATCGGGACCGGAGTACGAGCAGTACTTC. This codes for CASSISGPEYEQYF.

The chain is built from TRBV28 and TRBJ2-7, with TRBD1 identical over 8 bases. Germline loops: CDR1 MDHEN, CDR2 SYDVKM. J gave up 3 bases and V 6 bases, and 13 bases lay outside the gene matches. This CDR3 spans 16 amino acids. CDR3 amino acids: CASRGPGQATYYEQYF. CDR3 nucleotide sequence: TGTGCCAGCAGGGGACCGGGACAGGCGACTTACTACGAGCAGTACTTC.

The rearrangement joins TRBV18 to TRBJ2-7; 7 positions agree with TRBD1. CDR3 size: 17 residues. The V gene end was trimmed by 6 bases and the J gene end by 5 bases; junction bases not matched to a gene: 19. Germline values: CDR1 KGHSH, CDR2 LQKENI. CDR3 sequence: CASSESRSDRAPNEQYF. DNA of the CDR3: TGTGCCAGCTCGGAATCCCGTTCCGACAGGGCCCCAAACGAGCAGTACTTC. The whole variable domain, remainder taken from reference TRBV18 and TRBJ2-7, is NAGVMQNPRHLVRRRGQEARLRCSPMKGHSHVYWYRQLPEEGLKFMVYLQKENIIDESGMPKERFSAEFPKEGPSILRIQQVVRGDSAAYFCASSESRSDRAPNEQYFGPGTRLTVT.

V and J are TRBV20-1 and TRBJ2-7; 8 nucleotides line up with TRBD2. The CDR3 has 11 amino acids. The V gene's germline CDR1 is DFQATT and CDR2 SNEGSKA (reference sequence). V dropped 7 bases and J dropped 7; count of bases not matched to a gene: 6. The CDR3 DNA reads TGCAGTGGGCTAGCGGGTGGGGAGCAGTACTTC. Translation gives CSGLAGGEQYF.

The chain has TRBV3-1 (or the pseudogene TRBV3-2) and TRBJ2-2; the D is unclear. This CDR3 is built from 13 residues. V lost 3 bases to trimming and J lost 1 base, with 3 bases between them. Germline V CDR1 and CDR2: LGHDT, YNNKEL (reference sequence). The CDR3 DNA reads TGTGCCAGCAGCCACCTGAACACCGGGGAGCTGTTTTTT. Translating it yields CASSHLNTGELFF.

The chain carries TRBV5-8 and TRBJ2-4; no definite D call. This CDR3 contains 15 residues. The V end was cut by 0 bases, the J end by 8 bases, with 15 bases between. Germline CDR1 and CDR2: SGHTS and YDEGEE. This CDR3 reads CASSLAGVGWDIQYF. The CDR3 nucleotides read TGTGCCAGCAGCTTGGCTGGGGTCGGGTGGGACATTCAGTACTTC.